Listed below are T cell receptor beta chains from one sample, sequenced in a study of cytotoxic CD8 clonotypes in ibrutinib-treated CLL. Repertoires were generated with immunoSEQ multiplex PCR, while TCRdb's copy carries only in-frame clones and drops some. The sample records around 310,000 clones, around four fifths being singletons. Sequenced material: PBMCs, taken before ibrutinib treatment. The receptor set was obtained from a human donor with chronic lymphocytic leukemia. The CDR3 runs from the conserved cysteine through the conserved F or W. Each record gives: J gene, D gene, clone size, V gene, CDR3 protein, CDR3 DNA. D genes are given only for firm matches. A row's size may be missing; if present it is once, few, many or a size class.

>TRBJ2-7|NA|NA|TRBV5-4
CASSSRTTYEQYF
TGTGCCAGCAGCTCCAGGACTACGTACGAGCAGTACTTC
>TRBJ1-5|NA|NA|TRBV7-9
CANLRQPQHF
TGTGCCAACCTAAGGCAGCCCCAGCATTTT
>TRBJ1-1|TRBD1|NA|TRBV7-9
CASSSIGQGAFVAFF
TGTGCCAGCAGCTCGATCGGACAGGGGGCTTTTGTAGCTTTCTTT
>TRBJ2-1|TRBD2|NA|TRBV28
CASSLGLRLAVYNEQFF
TGTGCCAGCAGTTTGGGGCTACGACTAGCGGTCTACAATGAGCAGTTCTTC
>TRBJ1-2|NA|NA|TRBV27
CASYIRSQGSMFHGYTF
TGTGCCAGCTATATACGCTCACAGGGTAGTATGTTCCATGGCTACACCTTC
>TRBJ2-1|TRBD1|NA|TRBV4-3
CASSQDLHRGSYNEQFF
TGCGCCAGCAGCCAGGACCTCCACAGGGGCTCCTACAATGAGCAGTTCTTC
>TRBJ1-2|NA|NA|TRBV11-1
CASSLSLGQNYGYTF
TGTGCCAGCAGCTTATCCCTCGGACAGAACTATGGCTACACCTTC
>TRBJ2-2|TRBD1|NA|TRBV30
CAWSVLAPLGQGNGELFF
TGTGCCTGGAGTGTACTGGCTCCGTTGGGACAGGGTAACGGGGAGCTGTTTTTT
>TRBJ2-3|NA|NA|TRBV7-9
CASSPPKSFTDTQYF
TGTGCCAGCAGCCCCCCAAAAAGCTTCACAGATACGCAGTATTTT
>TRBJ1-1|NA|NA|TRBV10-3
CAISGAGTVKAFF
TGTGCCATCAGTGGTGCCGGGACCGTAAAAGCTTTCTTT
>TRBJ2-7|TRBD2|NA|TRBV4-3
CASSPGLAQSSYEQYF
TGCGCCAGCAGCCCTGGACTAGCGCAGAGCTCCTACGAGCAGTACTTC
>TRBJ2-6|NA|few|TRBV7-9
CASAANVLTF
TGTGCCAGCGCGGCCAACGTCCTGACTTTC
>TRBJ1-2|NA|once|TRBV15
CATSRDRTALYGYTF
TGTGCCACCAGCAGAGATCGGACAGCTCTCTATGGCTACACCTTC
>TRBJ2-1|TRBD2|once|TRBV5-4
CASSRDGLAGYNEQFF
TGTGCCAGCAGCCGAGACGGACTAGCGGGGTACAATGAGCAGTTCTTC
>TRBJ2-2|NA|NA|TRBV11-2
CASSTRGGRNTGELFF
TGTGCCAGCAGCACCAGAGGGGGTAGGAACACCGGGGAGCTGTTTTTT
>TRBJ2-3|TRBD2|NA|TRBV30
CAWSTRLAGTDTQYF
TGTGCCTGGAGTACTCGACTAGCGGGCACAGATACGCAGTATTTT
>TRBJ2-1|NA|NA|TRBV6-5
CASWRGQNEQFF
TGTGCCAGCTGGAGGGGGCAAAATGAGCAGTTCTTC
>TRBJ2-5|NA|NA|TRBV29-1
CSVEVLLRETQYF
TGCAGCGTTGAAGTTCTGCTCCGAGAGACCCAGTACTTC
>TRBJ1-1|NA|NA|TRBV2
CASSEVFWGLAFF
TGTGCCAGCAGTGAAGTTTTTTGGGGTTTGGCTTTCTTT
>TRBJ2-7|NA|NA|TRBV5-3
CASSPSVGYEQYF
TGTGCCAGCAGCCCTAGCGTCGGCTACGAGCAGTACTTC
>TRBJ2-2|NA|many|TRBV4-2
CASSSLGGELFF
TGTGCCAGCAGCTCGCTAGGCGGGGAGCTGTTTTTT
>TRBJ2-3|NA|NA|TRBV7-9
CASSFDRIPSTDTQYF
TGTGCCAGCAGCTTCGACAGGATACCTAGCACAGATACGCAGTATTTT
>TRBJ2-3|TRBD2|once|TRBV11-2
CASSFLLADTSTDTQYF
TGTGCCAGCAGCTTCCTACTAGCGGATACTAGCACAGATACGCAGTATTTT
>TRBJ1-2|TRBD1|NA|TRBV28
CASSSRNRRQGTYGYTF
TGTGCCAGCAGTTCACGAAATCGGAGACAGGGTACCTATGGCTACACCTTC
>TRBJ2-7|TRBD2|NA|TRBV10-1
CASSERRASGSTYEQYF
TGCGCCAGCAGTGAGAGAAGGGCTAGCGGGAGCACCTACGAGCAGTACTTC
>TRBJ2-5|TRBD2|NA|TRBV5-8
CASSRGLAGGQETQYF
TGTGCCAGCAGCCGCGGACTAGCGGGAGGGCAAGAGACCCAGTACTTC
>TRBJ2-3|NA|few|TRBV7-2
CASSLRRSTDTQYF
TGTGCCAGCAGCTTACGCAGGAGCACAGATACGCAGTATTTT
>TRBJ2-5|TRBD1|NA|TRBV11-2
CASSQGGPGETQYF
TGTGCCAGCAGCCAAGGGGGCCCAGGGGAGACCCAGTACTTC
>TRBJ1-3|NA|few|TRBV7-3
CASSLTAGPGNTIYF
TGTGCCAGCAGCTTAACCGCAGGGCCTGGAAACACCATATATTTT
>TRBJ2-1|TRBD2|NA|TRBV5-6
CASSFIPSGRVYNEQFF
TGTGCCAGCAGCTTCATTCCTAGCGGGAGGGTGTACAATGAGCAGTTCTTC
>TRBJ1-2|TRBD1|NA|TRBV4-2
CASSQERQTGRIYGYTF
TGTGCCAGCAGCCAAGAGCGCCAGACAGGGCGGATCTATGGCTACACCTTC
>TRBJ2-1|TRBD2|NA|TRBV2
CASLRTSGSNEQFF
TGTGCCAGTCTTAGGACTAGCGGGAGCAATGAGCAGTTCTTC
>TRBJ1-5|NA|NA|TRBV28
CASRPGGTPGNQPQHF
TGTGCCAGCAGGCCCGGTGGGACGCCGGGCAATCAGCCCCAGCATTTT
>TRBJ2-5|NA|NA|TRBV18
CASSIREETQYF
TGTGCCAGCTCAATAAGGGAGGAGACCCAGTACTTC
>TRBJ1-3|NA|NA|TRBV9
CASSVGLRNTIYF
TGTGCCAGCAGCGTAGGCCTGAGAAACACCATATATTTT
>TRBJ2-2|NA|NA|TRBV6-6
CASTTTPGELFF
TGTGCCAGCACTACTACGCCCGGGGAGCTGTTTTTT
>TRBJ2-2|NA|NA|TRBV7-3
CASKSPGTGELFF
TGTGCCAGCAAATCCCCCGGTACCGGGGAGCTGTTTTTT
>TRBJ2-7|NA|few|TRBV6-5
CASSFIGAGEQYF
TGTGCCAGCAGTTTCATTGGGGCAGGCGAGCAGTACTTC
>TRBJ2-1|NA|NA|TRBV30
CAWSGGPYNEQFF
TGTGCCTGGAGTGGGGGCCCCTACAATGAGCAGTTCTTC
>TRBJ1-2|NA|NA|TRBV29-1
CSVRVDGYTF
TGCAGCGTAAGGGTTGATGGCTACACCTTC
>TRBJ2-2|NA|NA|TRBV9
CASSVERFGELFF
TGTGCCAGCAGCGTTGAGAGGTTCGGGGAGCTGTTTTTT
>TRBJ2-3|TRBD1|NA|TRBV27
CASSFSTGGTDTQYF
TGTGCCAGCAGTTTTTCGACAGGGGGGACAGATACGCAGTATTTT
>TRBJ2-3|TRBD2|NA|TRBV5-1
CASSSGLAGGPVDTQYF
TGCGCCAGCAGCTCGGGACTAGCGGGAGGGCCAGTAGATACGCAGTATTTT
>TRBJ1-2|NA|once|TRBV4-2
CASSQEGIYGYTF
TGTGCCAGCAGCCAAGAGGGAATCTACGGCTACACCTTC